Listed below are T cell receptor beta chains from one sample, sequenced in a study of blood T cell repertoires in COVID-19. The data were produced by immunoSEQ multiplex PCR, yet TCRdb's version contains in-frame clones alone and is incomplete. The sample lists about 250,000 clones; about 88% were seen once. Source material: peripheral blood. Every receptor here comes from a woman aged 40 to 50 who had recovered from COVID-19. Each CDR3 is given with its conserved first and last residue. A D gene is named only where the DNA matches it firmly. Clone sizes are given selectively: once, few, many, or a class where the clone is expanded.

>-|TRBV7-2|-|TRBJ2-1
CASTGWVASYNEQFF
TGTGCCAGCACGGGGTGGGTAGCTTCCTACAATGAGCAGTTCTTC
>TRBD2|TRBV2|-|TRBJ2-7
CASQTSGSPFSSYEQYF
TGTGCCAGTCAAACTAGCGGGAGCCCGTTTTCCTCCTACGAGCAGTACTTC
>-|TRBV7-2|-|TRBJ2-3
CASSPTFRDTQYF
TGTGCCAGCAGCCCAACTTTTCGGGATACGCAGTATTTT
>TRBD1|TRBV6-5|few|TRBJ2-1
CASSGQGANEQFF
TGTGCCAGCAGCGGACAGGGGGCAAATGAGCAGTTCTTC
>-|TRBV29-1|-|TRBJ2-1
CSVQGQINNEQFF
TGCAGCGTTCAAGGACAGATCAACAATGAGCAGTTCTTC
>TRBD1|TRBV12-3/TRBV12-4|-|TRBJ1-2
CASSPVRGHGYTF
TGTGCCAGCAGTCCCGTAAGGGGGCATGGCTACACCTTC
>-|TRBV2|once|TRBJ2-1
CASSEILAEQFF
TGTGCCAGCAGTGAAATTCTAGCGGAGCAGTTCTTC
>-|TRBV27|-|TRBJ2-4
CASSLLLGTGAKNIQYF
TGTGCCAGCAGTTTATTACTGGGGACTGGGGCCAAAAACATTCAGTACTTC
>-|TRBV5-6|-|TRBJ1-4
CASSFRWEEKLFF
TGTGCCAGCAGCTTTCGCTGGGAGGAAAAACTGTTTTTT
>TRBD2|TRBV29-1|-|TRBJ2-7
CSVSRGGEQYF
TGCAGCGTTTCTCGCGGGGGTGAGCAGTACTTC
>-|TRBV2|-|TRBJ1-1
CASSEERTEAFF
TGTGCCAGCAGTGAAGAACGGACTGAAGCTTTCTTT
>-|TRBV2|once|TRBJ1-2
CASSGGANYGYTF
TGTGCCAGCAGTGGAGGAGCTAACTATGGCTACACCTTC
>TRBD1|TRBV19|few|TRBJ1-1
CASSGTGGTEAFF
TGTGCCAGTAGTGGGACAGGGGGGACTGAAGCTTTCTTT
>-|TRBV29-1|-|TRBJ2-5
CSVDRGGETQYF
TGCAGCGTTGACAGGGGTGGGGAGACCCAGTACTTC
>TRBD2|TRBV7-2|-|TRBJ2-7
CASSLDRTSGSEQYF
TGTGCCAGCAGCTTAGACCGCACTAGCGGGAGCGAGCAGTACTTC
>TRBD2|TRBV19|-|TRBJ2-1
CASSKTSGGANYNEQFF
TGTGCCAGTAGCAAGACTAGCGGGGGGGCCAACTACAATGAGCAGTTCTTC
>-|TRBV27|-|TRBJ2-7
CASSYRQDSYEQYF
TGTGCCAGCAGTTATCGACAGGACTCCTACGAGCAGTACTTC
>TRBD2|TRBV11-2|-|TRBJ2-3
CASSRKTSGTSTDTQYF
TGTGCCAGCAGCCGGAAGACTAGCGGGACTAGCACAGATACGCAGTATTTT
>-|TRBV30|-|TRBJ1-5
CAWGPTGTQNQPQHF
TGTGCCTGGGGCCCCACCGGGACACAAAATCAGCCCCAGCATTTT
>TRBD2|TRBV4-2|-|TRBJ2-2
CASSQGLAGTGGELFF
TGTGCCAGCAGCCAAGGACTAGCGGGGACGGGCGGGGAGCTGTTTTTT
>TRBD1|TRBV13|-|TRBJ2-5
CASSFGTGRETQYF
TGTGCCAGCAGCTTTGGGACAGGCCGGGAGACCCAGTACTTC
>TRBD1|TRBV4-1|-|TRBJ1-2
CASSQDQVARGSDGYTF
TGCGCCAGCAGCCAAGATCAGGTTGCCAGGGGGAGTGATGGCTACACCTTC
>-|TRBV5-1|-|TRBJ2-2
CASQKAADTGELFF
TGCGCCAGTCAAAAGGCGGCAGACACCGGGGAGCTGTTTTTT
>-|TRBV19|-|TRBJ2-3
CASSVSSILKDTQYF
TGTGCCAGTAGTGTCTCTAGTATTCTGAAAGATACGCAGTATTTT
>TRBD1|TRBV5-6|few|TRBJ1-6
CASSKDRGWTNSPLHF
TGTGCCAGCAGCAAAGACAGGGGGTGGACGAATTCACCCCTCCACTTT
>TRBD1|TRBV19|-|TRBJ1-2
CASSTWTGPGGYTF
TGTGCCAGTAGTACCTGGACAGGGCCTGGGGGCTACACCTTC
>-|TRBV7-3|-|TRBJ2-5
CASSFPPGTQYF
TGTGCCAGCAGCTTCCCACCCGGGACCCAGTACTTC
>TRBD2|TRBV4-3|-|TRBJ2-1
CASSQGSSGAYNEQFF
TGCGCCAGCAGCCAAGGGTCTAGCGGGGCTTACAATGAGCAGTTCTTC
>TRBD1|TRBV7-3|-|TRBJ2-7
CASSSQPGQGYEQYF
TGTGCCAGCAGCTCCCAACCGGGACAGGGTTACGAGCAGTACTTC
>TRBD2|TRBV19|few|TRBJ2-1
CASSLPGGYGEQFF
TGTGCCAGTAGTCTACCGGGGGGATATGGTGAGCAGTTCTTC
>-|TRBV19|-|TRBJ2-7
CASSSSAGFTYEQYF
TGTGCCAGTAGTAGCAGCGCGGGATTTACCTACGAGCAGTACTTC
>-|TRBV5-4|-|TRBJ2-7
CASSLEQGKYEQYF
TGTGCCAGCAGCTTGGAGCAGGGGAAGTACGAGCAGTACTTC
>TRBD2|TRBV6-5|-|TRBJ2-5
CASSYGNGGETQYF
TGTGCCAGCAGTTACGGGAACGGGGGGGAGACCCAGTACTTC
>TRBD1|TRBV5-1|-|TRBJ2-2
CASSLRDRDTGELFF
TGCGCCAGCAGCCTTCGGGACAGGGACACCGGGGAGCTGTTTTTT
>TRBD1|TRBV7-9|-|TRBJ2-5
CASRSPGTGSQETQYF
TGTGCCAGCAGGTCTCCCGGGACAGGGTCCCAAGAGACCCAGTACTTC
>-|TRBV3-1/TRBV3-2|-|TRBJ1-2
CASSRTASDASYGYTF
TGTGCCAGCAGCCGGACAGCCTCAGACGCAAGCTATGGCTACACCTTC
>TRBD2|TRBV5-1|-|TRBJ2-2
CASSPGLAGAGELFF
TGCGCCAGCAGCCCCGGACTAGCGGGAGCCGGGGAGCTGTTTTTT
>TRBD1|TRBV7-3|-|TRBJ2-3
CASSTGASTDTQYF
TGTGCCAGCAGCACAGGGGCCAGCACAGATACGCAGTATTTT
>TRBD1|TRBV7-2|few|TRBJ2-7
CASSLEFGTGPYEQYF
TGTGCCAGCAGCTTAGAGTTTGGGACAGGGCCCTACGAGCAGTACTTC